This T cell receptor beta chain was recorded in a study of T cell responses to AZD1222 COVID-19 vaccine. Repertoires were generated with immunoSEQ multiplex PCR, while TCRdb's copy carries only in-frame clones and drops some. The sample includes 90,000 to 150,000 clones, roughly nine tenths seen only once; the top ten take approximately 4.9%. This CDR3 region has 13 residues. Trimming left V 0 bases short and J 8 bases short, with 10 bases between. Germline CDR1 LGHNA, CDR2 YNFKEQ. With regard to this clone: Its antigen is not known. Different DNA sequences within this sample yield the same CDR3.

Study-level results: Spike-specific TCR repertoires showed rising breadth and depth after two AZD1222 doses. Donors were mostly white British, more females; clonal diversity possibly underestimated.

The source material was peripheral blood, sampled on day 0 of AZD1222 vaccination. V usage is TRBV4-2 and J usage is TRBJ1-2; no clear D gene. The receptor was isolated from an adult in good health. The CDR3 spells CASSQDRAGGYTF. CDR3 nucleotide sequence: TGTGCCAGCAGCCAAGATCGGGCGGGGGGCTACACCTTC.